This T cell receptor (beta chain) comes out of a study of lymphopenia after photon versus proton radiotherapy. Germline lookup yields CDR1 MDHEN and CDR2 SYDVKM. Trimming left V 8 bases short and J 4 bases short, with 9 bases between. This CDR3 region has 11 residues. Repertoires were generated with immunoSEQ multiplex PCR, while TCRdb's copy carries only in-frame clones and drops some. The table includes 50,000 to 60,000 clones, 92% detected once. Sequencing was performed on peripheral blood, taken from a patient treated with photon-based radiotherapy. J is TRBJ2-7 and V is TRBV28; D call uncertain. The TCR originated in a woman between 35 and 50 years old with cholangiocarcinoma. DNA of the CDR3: TGTGCCAGCTTAGGCGGATACGAGCAGTACTTC. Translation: CASLGGYEQYF.